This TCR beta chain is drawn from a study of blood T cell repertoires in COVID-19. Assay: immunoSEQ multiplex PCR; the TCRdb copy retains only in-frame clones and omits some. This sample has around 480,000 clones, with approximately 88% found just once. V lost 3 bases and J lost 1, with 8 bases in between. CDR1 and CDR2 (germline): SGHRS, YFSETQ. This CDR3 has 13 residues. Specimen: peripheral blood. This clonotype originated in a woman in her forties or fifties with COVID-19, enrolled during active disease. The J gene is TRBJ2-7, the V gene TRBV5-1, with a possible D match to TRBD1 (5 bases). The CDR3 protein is CASSWTQSYEQYF. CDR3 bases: TGCGCCAGCAGCTGGACACAATCCTACGAGCAGTACTTC.